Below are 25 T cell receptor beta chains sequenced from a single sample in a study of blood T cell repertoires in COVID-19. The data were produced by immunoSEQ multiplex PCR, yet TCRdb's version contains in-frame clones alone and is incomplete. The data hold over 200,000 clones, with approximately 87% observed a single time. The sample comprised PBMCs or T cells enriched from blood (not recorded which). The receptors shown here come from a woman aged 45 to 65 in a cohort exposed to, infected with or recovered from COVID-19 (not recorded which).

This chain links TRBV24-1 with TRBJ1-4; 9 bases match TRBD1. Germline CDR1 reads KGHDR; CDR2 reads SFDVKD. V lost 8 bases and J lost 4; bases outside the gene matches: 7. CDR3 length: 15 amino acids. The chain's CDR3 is CATIPLGQGNEKLFF. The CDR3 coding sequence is TGTGCCACCATCCCCCTGGGACAGGGTAATGAAAAACTGTTTTTT.

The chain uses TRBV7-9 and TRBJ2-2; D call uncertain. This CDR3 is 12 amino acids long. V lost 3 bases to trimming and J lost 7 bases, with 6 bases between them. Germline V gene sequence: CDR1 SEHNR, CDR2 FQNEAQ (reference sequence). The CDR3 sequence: CASSFGVGELFF. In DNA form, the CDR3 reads TGTGCCAGCAGCTTTGGAGTCGGGGAGCTGTTTTTT.

CDR3 in DNA: TGTGCCAGCAGTGGACAGTCGATTTCACCCCTCCACTTT. This encodes CASSGQSISPLHF. The chain is built from TRBV27 and TRBJ1-6; perhaps TRBD1 as D (6 bases). The germline CDR1 and CDR2 sequences are MNHEY and SMNVEV (reference sequence). CDR3 size: 13 residues. V shed 5 bases and J shed 9 bases, with 11 bases lying between them.

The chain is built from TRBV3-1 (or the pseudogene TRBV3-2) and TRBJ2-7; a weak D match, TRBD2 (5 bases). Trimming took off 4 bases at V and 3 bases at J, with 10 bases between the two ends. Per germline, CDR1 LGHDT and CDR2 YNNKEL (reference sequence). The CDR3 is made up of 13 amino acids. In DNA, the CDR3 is TGTGCCAGCAGCCCCCGGGAATTCTACGAGCAGTACTTC. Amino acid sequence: CASSPREFYEQYF.

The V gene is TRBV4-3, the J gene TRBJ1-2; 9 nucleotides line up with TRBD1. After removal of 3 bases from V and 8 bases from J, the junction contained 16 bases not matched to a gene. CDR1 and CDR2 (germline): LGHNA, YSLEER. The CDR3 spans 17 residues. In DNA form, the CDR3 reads TGCGCCAGCAGCCACGTGGACACAGGGGGCGCCGGTAAAGGCTACACCTTC. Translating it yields CASSHVDTGGAGKGYTF.

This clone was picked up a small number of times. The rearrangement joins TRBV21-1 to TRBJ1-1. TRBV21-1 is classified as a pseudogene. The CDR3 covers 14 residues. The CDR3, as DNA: TGTGCCAGCAGCCTCCGAAACCCGGACACTGAAGCTTTCTTT. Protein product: CASSLRNPDTEAFF.

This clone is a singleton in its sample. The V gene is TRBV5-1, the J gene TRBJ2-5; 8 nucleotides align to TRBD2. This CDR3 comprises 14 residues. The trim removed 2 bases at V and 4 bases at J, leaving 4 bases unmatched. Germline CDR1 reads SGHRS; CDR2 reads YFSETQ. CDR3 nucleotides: TGCGCCAGCAGCTTAGCGGGGGCGGGAGAGACCCAGTACTTC. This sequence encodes CASSLAGAGETQYF.

CDR3 DNA sequence: TGTGCCAGCAGCTCCTTCGGCCTCGCGGGGGGCGATACGCAGTATTTT. This encodes CASSSFGLAGGDTQYF. The chain has TRBV7-3 and TRBJ2-3; 8 nucleotides agree with TRBD2. The trim removed 4 bases at V and 6 bases at J, leaving 12 bases unmatched. CDR3 length: 16 amino acids. CDR1 and CDR2 from the germline V gene are SGHTA and FQGTGA.

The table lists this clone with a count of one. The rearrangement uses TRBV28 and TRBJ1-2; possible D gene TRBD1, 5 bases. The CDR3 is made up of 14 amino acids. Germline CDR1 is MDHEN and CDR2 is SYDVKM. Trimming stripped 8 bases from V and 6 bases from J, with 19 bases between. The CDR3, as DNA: TGTGCCAGCCTCCTGCCGGGGGTTGGGCATGGCTACACCTTC. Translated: CASLLPGVGHGYTF.

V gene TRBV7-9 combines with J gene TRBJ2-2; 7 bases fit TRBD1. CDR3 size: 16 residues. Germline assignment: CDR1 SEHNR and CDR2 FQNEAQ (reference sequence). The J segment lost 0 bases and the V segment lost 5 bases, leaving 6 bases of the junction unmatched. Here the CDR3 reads CASSLLGTANTGELFF. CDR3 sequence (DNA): TGTGCCAGCAGCCTCCTAGGGACAGCGAACACCGGGGAGCTGTTTTTT.

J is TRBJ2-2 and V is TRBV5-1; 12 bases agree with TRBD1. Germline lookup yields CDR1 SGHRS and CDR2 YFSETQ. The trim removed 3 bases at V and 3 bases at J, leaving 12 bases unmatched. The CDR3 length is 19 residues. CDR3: CASSWTGTGGRGDTGELFF. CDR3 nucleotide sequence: TGCGCCAGCAGCTGGACCGGGACAGGGGGCCGGGGAGACACCGGGGAGCTGTTTTTT.

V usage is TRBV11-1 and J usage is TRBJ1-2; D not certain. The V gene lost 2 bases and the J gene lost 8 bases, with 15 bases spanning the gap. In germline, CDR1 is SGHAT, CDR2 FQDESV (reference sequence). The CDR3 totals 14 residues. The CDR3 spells CASSLSETRLGYTF. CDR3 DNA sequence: TGTGCCAGCAGCTTATCGGAGACGCGCCTCGGCTACACCTTC.

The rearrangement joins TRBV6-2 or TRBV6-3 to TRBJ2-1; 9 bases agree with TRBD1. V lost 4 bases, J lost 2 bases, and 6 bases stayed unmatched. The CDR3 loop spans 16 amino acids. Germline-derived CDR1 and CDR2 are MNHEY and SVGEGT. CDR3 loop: CASSSDRGLAYNEQFF. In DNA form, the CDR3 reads TGTGCCAGCAGTTCGGACAGGGGATTGGCCTACAATGAGCAGTTCTTC.

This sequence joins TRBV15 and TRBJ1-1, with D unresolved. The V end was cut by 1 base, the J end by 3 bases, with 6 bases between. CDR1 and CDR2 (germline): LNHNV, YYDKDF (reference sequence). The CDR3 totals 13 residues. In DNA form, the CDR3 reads TGTGCCACCAGCAGAGGGGCTGACACTGAAGCTTTCTTT. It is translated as CATSRGADTEAFF.

The CDR3 here is CASSYLAGSSYEQYF. The CDR3 nucleotides are TGTGCCAGCAGTTATCTAGCGGGCAGCTCCTACGAGCAGTACTTC. The chain employs TRBV6-5 and TRBJ2-7, with 8 positions matching TRBD2. Unmatched junction bases numbered 4, after V lost 3 bases and J lost 0 bases. The length of the CDR3 is 15 residues. The V gene's germline CDR1 is MNHEY and CDR2 SVGAGI.

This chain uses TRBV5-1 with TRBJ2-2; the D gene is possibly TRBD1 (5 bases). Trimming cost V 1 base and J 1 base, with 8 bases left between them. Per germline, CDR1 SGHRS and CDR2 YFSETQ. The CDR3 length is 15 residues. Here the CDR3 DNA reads TGCGCCAGCAGCTTGAGGCAGGGGAACACCGGGGAGCTGTTTTTT. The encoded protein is CASSLRQGNTGELFF.

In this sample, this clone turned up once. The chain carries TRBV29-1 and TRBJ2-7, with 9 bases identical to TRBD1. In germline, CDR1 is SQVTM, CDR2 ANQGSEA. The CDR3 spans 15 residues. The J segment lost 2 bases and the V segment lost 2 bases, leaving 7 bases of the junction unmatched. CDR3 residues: CSVEIPGQGAYEQYF. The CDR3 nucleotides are TGCAGCGTTGAAATTCCGGGACAGGGCGCCTACGAGCAGTACTTC.

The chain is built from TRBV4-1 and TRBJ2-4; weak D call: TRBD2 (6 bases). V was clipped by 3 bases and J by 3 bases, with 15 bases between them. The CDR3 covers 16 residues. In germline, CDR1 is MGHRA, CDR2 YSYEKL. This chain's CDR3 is CASSHPGEKGKNIQYF. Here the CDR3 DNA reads TGCGCCAGCAGCCACCCGGGGGAGAAGGGCAAAAACATTCAGTACTTC.

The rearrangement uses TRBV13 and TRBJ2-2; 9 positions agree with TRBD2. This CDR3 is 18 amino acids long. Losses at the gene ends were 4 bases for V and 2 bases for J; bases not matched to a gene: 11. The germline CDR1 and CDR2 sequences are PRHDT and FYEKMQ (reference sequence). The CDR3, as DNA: TGTGCCAGCAGCTCTCCCTACCGACTAGCGGAAAACACCGGGGAGCTGTTTTTT. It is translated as CASSSPYRLAENTGELFF.

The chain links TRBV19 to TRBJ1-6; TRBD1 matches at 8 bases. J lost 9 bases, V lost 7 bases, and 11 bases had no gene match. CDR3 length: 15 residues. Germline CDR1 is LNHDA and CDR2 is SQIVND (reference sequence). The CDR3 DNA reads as TGTGCCAGTACCCCCAGGACAGGGTTTTTTTCACCCCTCCACTTT. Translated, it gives CASTPRTGFFSPLHF.

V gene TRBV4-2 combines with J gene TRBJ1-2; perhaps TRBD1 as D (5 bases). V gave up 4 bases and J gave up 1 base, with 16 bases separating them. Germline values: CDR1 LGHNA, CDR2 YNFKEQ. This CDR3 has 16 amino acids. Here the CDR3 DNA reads TGTGCCAGCAGCCCCTTAAAAACAGGCTTTAACTATGGCTACACCTTC. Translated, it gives CASSPLKTGFNYGYTF.

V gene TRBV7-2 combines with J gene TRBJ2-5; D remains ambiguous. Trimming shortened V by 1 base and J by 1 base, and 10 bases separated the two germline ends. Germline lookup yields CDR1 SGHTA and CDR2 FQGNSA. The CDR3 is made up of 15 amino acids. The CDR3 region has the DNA TGTGCCAGCAGCTTAGGTGGTAGATTCCAAGAGACCCAGTACTTC. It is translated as CASSLGGRFQETQYF.

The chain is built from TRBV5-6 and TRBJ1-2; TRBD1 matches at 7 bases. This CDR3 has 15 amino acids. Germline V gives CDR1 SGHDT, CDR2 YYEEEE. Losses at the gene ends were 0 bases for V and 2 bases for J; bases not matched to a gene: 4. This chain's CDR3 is CASSLAPTGNYGYTF. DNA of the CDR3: TGTGCCAGCAGCTTGGCCCCGACAGGGAACTATGGCTACACCTTC.

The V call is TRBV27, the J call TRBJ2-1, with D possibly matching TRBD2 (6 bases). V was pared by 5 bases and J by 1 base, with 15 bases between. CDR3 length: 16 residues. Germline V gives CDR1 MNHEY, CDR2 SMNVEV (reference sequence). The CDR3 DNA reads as TGTGCCAGCAGTGCCCGGGGGACCCTTTCCTACAATGAGCAGTTCTTC. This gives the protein CASSARGTLSYNEQFF.

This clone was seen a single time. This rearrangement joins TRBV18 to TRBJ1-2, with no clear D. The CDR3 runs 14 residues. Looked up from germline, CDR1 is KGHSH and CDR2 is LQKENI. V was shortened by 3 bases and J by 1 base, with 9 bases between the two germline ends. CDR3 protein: CASSPGRVNYGYTF. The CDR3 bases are TGTGCCAGCTCACCCGGGCGGGTTAACTATGGCTACACCTTC. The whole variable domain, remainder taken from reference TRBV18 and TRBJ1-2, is NAGVMQNPRHLVRRRGQEARLRCSPMKGHSHVYWYRQLPEEGLKFMVYLQKENIIDESGMPKERFSAEFPKEGPSILRIQQVVRGDSAAYFCASSPGRVNYGYTFGSGTRLTVV.